The 30 T cell receptor beta chains below come from one sample, sequenced in a study of tumor-infiltrating lymphocytes in localized non-small cell lung cancer. Clones were sequenced by immunoSEQ multiplex PCR, and TCRdb holds only the in-frame ones, with some missing. The data hold some 22,000 clones, with 80% observed a single time. The sample consisted of lung tumor tissue. The receptors were gathered from a human donor with non-small cell lung cancer.

V usage is TRBV6-1 and J usage is TRBJ1-1; tentative D call: TRBD1 (5 bases). CDR3 length equals 15 residues. CDR1 and CDR2 (germline): MNHNS, SASEGT. V shed 2 bases and J shed 4 bases, with 14 bases lying between them. CDR3 in DNA: TGTGCCAGCAGTGAATCACAGGTTTTGAGCACTGAAGCTTTCTTT. This sequence encodes CASSESQVLSTEAFF.

The chain combines TRBV18 with TRBJ1-1; D is uncertain. Germline V gene lookup returns CDR1 KGHSH and CDR2 LQKENI. Trimming cost V 6 bases and J 7 bases, with 12 bases left between them. The CDR3 consists of 12 residues. The CDR3: CASSPGGYEAFF. In nucleotides, the CDR3 is TGTGCCAGCTCTCCCGGAGGCTATGAAGCTTTCTTT.

V usage is TRBV9 and J usage is TRBJ2-3; TRBD2 agrees at 9 bases. There are 15 residues in the CDR3. V was clipped by 4 bases and J by 1 base; unmatched bases: 4. The germline V gene has CDR1 SGDLS and CDR2 YYNGEE. Here the CDR3 DNA reads TGTGCCAGCAGCCCCACTAGCGGGCGCACAGATACGCAGTATTTT. Its protein is CASSPTSGRTDTQYF.

This chain uses TRBV5-1 with TRBJ1-1; tentative D call: TRBD1 (6 bases). Trimming took off 4 bases at V and 0 bases at J, with 16 bases between the two ends. The CDR3 is 16 residues long. Germline V gene lookup returns CDR1 SGHRS and CDR2 YFSETQ. The CDR3 here is CASSGRGGRVNTEAFF. The DNA for the CDR3 is TGCGCCAGCAGCGGGAGGGGGGGCAGGGTGAACACTGAAGCTTTCTTT.

The chain joins TRBV29-1 to TRBJ2-5; D tentatively reads TRBD1 or TRBD2 (5 bases each). Germline values: CDR1 SQVTM, CDR2 ANQGSEA. The CDR3 has 14 amino acids. Trimming took 4 bases from V and 5 from J, leaving 17 bases between them. The CDR3 region has the DNA TGCAGCGTTGTCATCTCTCAGGGAGCGGAGACCCAGTACTTC. This sequence encodes CSVVISQGAETQYF.

The chain links TRBV14 to TRBJ2-3; 10 bases are a match to TRBD1. Germline V gives CDR1 SGHDN, CDR2 FVKESK. This CDR3 contains 17 residues. The V segment lost 4 bases and the J segment 2 bases; nucleotides outside the gene matches: 9. The CDR3 bases are TGTGCCAGCAGCCCCATAGAAGGACAGGGGGACACAGATACGCAGTATTTT. Its translation: CASSPIEGQGDTDTQYF.

This clone has only one observation. The rearrangement uses TRBV5-6 and TRBJ1-5; D possibly corresponds to TRBD1 (5 bases). The CDR3 has 15 amino acids. The germline V gene has CDR1 SGHDT and CDR2 YYEEEE. The V end lost 0 bases, the J end lost 6 bases, and 13 bases lay between the germline ends. The CDR3 DNA is TGTGCCAGCAGCTTGGATCAGGGTAAAGGTCAGCCCCAGCATTTT. It codes for CASSLDQGKGQPQHF.

There are a few counts of this clone. The chain employs TRBV7-2 and TRBJ1-5; the match to TRBD1 covers 8 bases. Germline loops: CDR1 SGHTA, CDR2 FQGNSA. CDR3 length equals 14 residues. Trimming at V came to 5 bases and at J to 7 bases, leaving 7 bases not matched to a gene. The CDR3: CASSPGTGGQPQHF. CDR3 in DNA: TGTGCCAGCAGCCCCGGGACAGGCGGCCAGCCCCAGCATTTT.

The chain uses TRBV19 and TRBJ1-1, with D possibly being TRBD1 (5 bases). V was pared by 1 base and J by 1 base, with 10 bases between. Germline assignment: CDR1 LNHDA and CDR2 SQIVND (reference sequence). CDR3 length: 15 residues. In DNA, the CDR3 is TGTGCCAGTAGTATAGTGGGGGGACCGAACACTGAAGCTTTCTTT. It specifies CASSIVGGPNTEAFF.

In DNA, the CDR3 is TGTGCCAGCAGCAAACAGGGACAGGGGGCGGGAGATACGCAGTATTTT. Residues: CASSKQGQGAGDTQYF. V and J are TRBV7-2 and TRBJ2-3; 12 bases are shared with TRBD1. Trimming took 5 bases from V and 5 from J; bases not matched to a gene: 8. Per germline, CDR1 SGHTA and CDR2 FQGNSA. The CDR3 spans 16 residues.

V usage is TRBV9 and J usage is TRBJ2-3; 11 bases line up with TRBD1. The length of the CDR3 is 15 residues. The ends lost 0 bases at V and 5 bases at J; junction bases unmatched: 2. Germline CDR1 is SGDLS and CDR2 is YYNGEE. The CDR3, as DNA: TGTGCCAGCAGCGTAGGGACAGGGGGCGTAGATACGCAGTATTTT. It specifies CASSVGTGGVDTQYF.

V usage is TRBV6-5 and J usage is TRBJ2-7; D may be TRBD2 (6 bases). V dropped 2 bases and J dropped 3 bases, with 11 bases sitting between them. This CDR3 contains 14 residues. CDR1 is MNHEY, CDR2 SVGAGI, per germline. The CDR3 DNA reads as TGTGCCAGCAGTTACGGGCAGGGAGGCTACGAGCAGTACTTC. Encoded protein: CASSYGQGGYEQYF.

The V call is TRBV7-3, the J call TRBJ2-1, with 10 bases aligning to TRBD2. Germline CDR1 SGHTA, CDR2 FQGTGA. This CDR3 region has 17 residues. The J segment lost 4 bases and the V segment lost 5 bases, leaving 11 bases of the junction unmatched. In nucleotides, the CDR3 is TGTGCCAGCAGCCTAGGCCCTACTAGCGGGATTTACAATGAGCAGTTCTTC. It yields the protein CASSLGPTSGIYNEQFF.

This clone was detected only once. J is TRBJ2-7 and V is TRBV19; 9 bases fit TRBD2. The germline V gene has CDR1 LNHDA and CDR2 SQIVND (reference sequence). The CDR3 runs 16 residues. The V and J ends lost 1 base and 2 bases, in that order; junction bases with no gene match: 6. The CDR3 reads CASSIGLAEAAYEQYF. DNA for the CDR3: TGTGCCAGTAGTATAGGACTAGCGGAGGCCGCCTACGAGCAGTACTTC. The variable domain in full, completed from reference TRBV19 and TRBJ2-7, reads DGGITQSPKYLFRKEGQNVTLSCEQNLNHDAMYWYRQDPGQGLRLIYYSQIVNDFQKGDIAEGYSVSREKKESFPLTVTSAQKNPTAFYLCASSIGLAEAAYEQYFGPGTRLTVT.

Written as DNA, the CDR3 is TGTGCCAGCAGCCCGGGGGGTAGCGGGAGAGGGCTAGAGCAGTTCTTC. Translation: CASSPGGSGRGLEQFF. The rearrangement links TRBV7-3 to TRBJ2-1; 9 bases are a match to TRBD2. V shed 5 bases, J shed 10 bases, and the junction held 15 bases outside the gene matches. CDR3 length equals 16 residues. Germline V CDR1 and CDR2: SGHTA, FQGTGA.

The chain employs TRBV19 and TRBJ2-7, with TRBD2 identical over 12 bases. There are 18 residues in the CDR3. V shed 5 bases and J 0 bases; nucleotides not matched to a gene: 11. CDR1 and CDR2 from the germline V gene are LNHDA and SQIVND (reference sequence). The CDR3 sequence: CASSLSRLAGAPSYEQYF. In DNA, the CDR3 is TGTGCCAGTAGTTTATCCCGACTAGCGGGAGCGCCCTCCTACGAGCAGTACTTC.

The chain uses TRBV7-2 and TRBJ2-6; D remains ambiguous. Germline V lookup: CDR1 SGHTA, CDR2 FQGNSA. The CDR3 is 16 residues long. V was trimmed by 1 base and J by 5 bases, leaving 12 bases between them. As DNA, the CDR3 is TGTGCCAGCAGCTTAGAAGGGTCTCTGAGGGCCAACGTCCTGACTTTC. It encodes CASSLEGSLRANVLTF.

The chain has TRBV27 and TRBJ1-4; 10 bases fit TRBD1. This CDR3 spans 16 amino acids. Per the germline V gene, CDR1 is MNHEY and CDR2 is SMNVEV (reference sequence). J was trimmed by 6 bases and V by 0 bases; bases with no gene match: 4. CDR3: CASSLSGQGSYEKLFF. CDR3 nucleotide sequence: TGTGCCAGCAGTTTATCGGGACAGGGGAGCTATGAAAAACTGTTTTTT.

This rearrangement joins TRBV28 to TRBJ1-2; no definite D call. The CDR3 has 13 amino acids. V gave up 4 bases and J gave up 1 base, with 7 bases separating them. Germline loops: CDR1 MDHEN, CDR2 SYDVKM. The chain's CDR3 is CASSSYDNYGYTF. CDR3 DNA: TGTGCCAGCAGTTCTTACGATAACTATGGCTACACCTTC.

The J gene is TRBJ2-7, the V gene TRBV10-3; 11 bases agree with TRBD2. The CDR3 is 15 residues long. J lost 5 bases, V lost 8 bases, and 11 bases had no gene match. Germline CDR1 reads ENHRY; CDR2 reads SYGVKD. CDR3 residues: CAIGDSGRAGNEQYF. Here the CDR3 DNA reads TGTGCCATCGGGGATAGCGGGAGGGCCGGCAACGAGCAGTACTTC.

The rearrangement joins TRBV30 to TRBJ1-6; TRBD1 might be the D (5 bases). This CDR3 has 13 residues. The germline gives CDR1 GTSNPN, CDR2 SVGIG (reference sequence). Deletions cut 3 bases from V and 5 bases from J, with 8 bases between. CDR3 region: CAWRPGNNSPLHF. The DNA for the CDR3 is TGTGCCTGGAGGCCAGGGAATAATTCACCCCTCCACTTT.

The chain is built from TRBV5-1 and TRBJ2-3; possible D gene TRBD2, 6 bases. The CDR3 is 15 residues long. V was pared by 5 bases and J by 2 bases, with 15 bases between. Germline lookup yields CDR1 SGHRS and CDR2 YFSETQ. The CDR3 reads CASRTEGNPTDTQYF. The CDR3, as DNA: TGCGCCAGCAGAACGGAGGGGAACCCCACAGATACGCAGTATTTT. The full variable domain, with the rest looked up from reference TRBV5-1 and TRBJ2-3, is KAGVTQTPRYLIKTRGQQVTLSCSPISGHRSVSWYQQTPGQGLQFLFEYFSETQRNKGNFPGRFSGRQFSNSRSEMNVSTLELGDSALYLCASRTEGNPTDTQYFGPGTRLTVL.

This clone was seen once. The V call is TRBV6-5, the J call TRBJ2-1; D is uncertain. V dropped 2 bases and J dropped 12 bases, with 8 bases sitting between them. This CDR3 region has 11 residues. Germline V gives CDR1 MNHEY, CDR2 SVGAGI. The CDR3 region has the DNA TGTGCCAGCAGTTACGGGCAGTTGCAGTTCTTC. Its protein product is CASSYGQLQFF.

The V gene is TRBV2, the J gene TRBJ2-7, with 7 nucleotides matching TRBD1. Germline CDR1 reads SNHLY; CDR2 reads FYNNEI. The CDR3 runs to 13 residues. The J segment lost 0 bases and the V segment lost 8 bases, leaving 4 bases of the junction unmatched. CDR3 in amino acids: CASGGQASYEQYF. CDR3 DNA: TGTGCCAGCGGTGGACAGGCCTCCTACGAGCAGTACTTC. Variable domain in full (rest from reference TRBV2 and TRBJ2-7): EPEVTQTPSHQVTQMGQEVILRCVPISNHLYFYWYRQILGQKVEFLVSFYNNEISEKSEIFDDQFSVERPDGSNFTLKIRSTKLEDSAMYFCASGGQASYEQYFGPGTRLTVT.

CDR3 sequence reads: CASSSGRVGQPQHF. As DNA, the CDR3 is TGTGCCAGCAGTTCCGGCAGGGTTGGTCAGCCCCAGCATTTT. V and J are TRBV27 and TRBJ1-5, with D tentatively TRBD1 (5 bases). Germline CDR1 reads MNHEY; CDR2 reads SMNVEV (reference sequence). This CDR3 spans 14 amino acids. Trimming took off 4 bases at V and 6 bases at J, with 13 bases between the two ends.

This chain uses TRBV30 with TRBJ2-1, with a weak D call TRBD1 (5 bases). V shed 1 base and J shed 7 bases, with 11 bases lying between them. This CDR3 contains 13 residues. The germline V gene has CDR1 GTSNPN and CDR2 SVGIG (reference sequence). In nucleotides, the CDR3 is TGTGCCTGGAGTGGGACCAGGGTGAATGAGCAGTTCTTC. Protein product: CAWSGTRVNEQFF.

The J gene is TRBJ2-7, the V gene TRBV12-5; 10 nucleotides agree with TRBD2. Per the germline V gene, CDR1 is LGHNT and CDR2 is FRNRAP. This CDR3 comprises 17 residues. Trimming took 7 bases from V and 3 from J; bases not matched to a gene: 15. The CDR3 loop is CASAQTRTSGGDYEQYF. The CDR3 DNA follows: TGTGCTAGTGCTCAAACCCGGACTAGCGGAGGGGACTACGAGCAGTACTTC. The entire variable domain, with the rest obtained from reference TRBV12-5 and TRBJ2-7, is as follows: DARVTQTPRHKVTEMGQEVTMRCQPILGHNTVFWYRQTMMQGLELLAYFRNRAPLDDSGMPKDRFSAEMPDATLATLKIQPSEPRDSAVYFCASAQTRTSGGDYEQYFGPGTRLTVT.

CDR3 region: CASSGEVGQGYGYTF. The CDR3 DNA follows: TGCGCCAGCAGCGGGGAGGTCGGACAGGGGTATGGCTACACCTTC. The chain couples TRBV5-1 to TRBJ1-2; 9 positions agree with TRBD1. V shed 4 bases, J shed 5 bases, and the junction held 9 bases outside the gene matches. The CDR3 is 15 residues long. Germline V CDR1 and CDR2: SGHRS, YFSETQ.

This clone came up a few times. The V and J genes are TRBV5-5 and TRBJ1-2; 12 bases match TRBD1. The germline gives CDR1 SGHKS, CDR2 YYEKEE (reference sequence). Unmatched junction bases numbered 6, after V lost 2 bases and J lost 7 bases. The CDR3 is made up of 15 amino acids. DNA of the CDR3: TGTGCCAGCAGCTTTACCGGGACAGGGGGCTTTGGCTACACCTTC. Translating it yields CASSFTGTGGFGYTF.

The rearrangement links TRBV11-2 to TRBJ2-3; 10 bases map to TRBD2. The CDR3 is made up of 13 amino acids. Trimming cost V 6 bases and J 6 bases; bases outside gene matches: 3. Germline V CDR1 and CDR2: SGHAT, FQNNGV. The DNA of the CDR3 is TGTGCCAGCAGGTTGACTAGCGGGGATACGCAGTATTTT. This translates into CASRLTSGDTQYF. The full variable domain, its missing parts supplied by reference TRBV11-2 and TRBJ2-3, is EAGVAQSPRYKIIEKRQSVAFWCNPISGHATLYWYQQILGQGPKLLIQFQNNGVVDDSQLPKDRFSAERLKGVDSTLKIQPAKLEDSAVYLCASRLTSGDTQYFGPGTRLTVL.